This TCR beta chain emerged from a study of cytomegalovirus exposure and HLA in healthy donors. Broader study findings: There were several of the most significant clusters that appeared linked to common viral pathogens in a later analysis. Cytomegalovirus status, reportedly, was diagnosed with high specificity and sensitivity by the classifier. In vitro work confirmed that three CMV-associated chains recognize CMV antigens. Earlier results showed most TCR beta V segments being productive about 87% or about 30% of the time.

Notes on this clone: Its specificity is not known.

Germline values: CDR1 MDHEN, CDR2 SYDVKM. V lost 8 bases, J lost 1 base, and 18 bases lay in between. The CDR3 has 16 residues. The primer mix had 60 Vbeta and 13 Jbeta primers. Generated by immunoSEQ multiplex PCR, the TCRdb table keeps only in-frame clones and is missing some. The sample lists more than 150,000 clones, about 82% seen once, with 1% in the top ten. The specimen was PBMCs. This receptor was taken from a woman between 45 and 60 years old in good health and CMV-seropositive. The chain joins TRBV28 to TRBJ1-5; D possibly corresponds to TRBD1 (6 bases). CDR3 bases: TGTGCCAGCTGTTACTCCCTCAGGGGAAGCAATCAGCCCCAGCATTTT. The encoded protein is CASCYSLRGSNQPQHF. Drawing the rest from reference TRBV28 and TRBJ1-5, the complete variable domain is DVKVTQSSRYLVKRTGEKVFLECVQDMDHENMFWYRQDPGLGLRLIYFSYDVKMKEKGDIPEGYSVSREKKERFSLILESASTNQTSMYLCASCYSLRGSNQPQHFGDGTRLSIL.